A selection of T cell receptor beta chains follows, all from one sample in a study of identical twins. Via MiXCR, TCRdb re-called the 5' RACE reads, giving one row per CDR3 protein. The table includes about 1.7 million distinct CDR3 sequences, around 33% detected once. Sequenced input: cord blood. These receptors were taken from a newborn girl in good health. The CDR3 runs from the conserved cysteine through the conserved F or W. The order of the fields is J gene, CDR3 length, clone size, V gene, D gene, CDR3 protein, CDR3 DNA. D genes are given only for firm matches. A clone size is listed for some rows: how often the clone was seen (once, few, many), or a class if it is expanded.

>TRBJ2-3|10|-|TRBV20-1|-
CSATGEPQYF
TGCAGTGCTACGGGGGAACCGCAGTATTTT
>TRBJ2-4|14|once|TRBV4-1|-
CASSQERGSLLQYF
TGCGCCAGCAGCCAAGAAAGGGGGTCCCTCCTTCAGTACTTC
>TRBJ1-2|12|-|TRBV28|-
CASQGQNYGCTF
TGTGCCAGCCAGGGACAAAACTATGGCTGCACCTTC
>TRBJ1-2|14|few|TRBV25-1|-
CASSEYTGNYGYTF
TGTGCCAGCAGTGAATATACAGGGAACTATGGCTACACCTTC
>TRBJ1-4|14|-|TRBV5-1|-
CASSGGAANEKLFF
TGCGCCAGCAGCGGGGGGGCAGCTAATGAAAAACTGTTTTTT
>TRBJ2-1|15|few|TRBV24-1|TRBD2
CATSGGLASYNEQFF
TGTGCCACCAGTGGGGGACTAGCGAGCTACAATGAGCAGTTCTTC
>TRBJ1-1|13|-|TRBV12-3/TRBV12-4|TRBD1
CAPQGQGNTEAFF
TGTGCCCCACAGGGGCAGGGGAACACTGAAGCTTTCTTT
>TRBJ2-1|14|few|TRBV6-6|TRBD2
CASRRTSGRNEQFF
TGTGCCAGCAGACGGACTAGCGGGAGGAATGAGCAGTTCTTC
>TRBJ1-2|14|many|TRBV6-5|TRBD1
CASSYSTGGNGYTF
TGTGCCAGCAGTTACTCTACAGGGGGCAATGGCTACACCTTC
>TRBJ1-2|16|-|TRBV12-3/TRBV12-4|TRBD1
CASRPGQTGLNYGYTF
TGTGCCAGCAGACCGGGACAGACGGGTTTGAACTATGGCTACACCTTC
>TRBJ2-7|14|few|TRBV4-2|-
CASSHRLGVYEQYF
TGTGCCAGCAGCCACCGACTAGGGGTCTACGAGCAGTACTTC
>TRBJ2-3|16|few|TRBV7-9|-
CASSFRMSLSTDTQYF
TGTGCCAGCAGCTTCAGAATGAGCCTCAGCACAGATACGCAGTATTTT
>TRBJ2-7|14|many|TRBV12-3/TRBV12-4|TRBD2
CASSKTSGAYEQYF
TGTGCCAGCAGCAAAACTAGCGGGGCCTACGAGCAGTACTTC
>TRBJ2-7|13|-|TRBV25-1|-
CASRGYPGYEQYF
TGTGCCAGCAGGGGTTACCCGGGGTACGAGCAGTACTTC
>TRBJ1-2|14|few|TRBV7-9|-
CASSLAGVNGGYTF
TGTGCCAGCAGCTTAGCGGGGGTTAACGGTGGCTACACCTTC
>TRBJ2-1|14|few|TRBV2|-
CASSRRGVDNEQFF
TGTGCCAGCAGCCGCAGGGGAGTTGATAATGAGCAGTTCTTC
>TRBJ2-1|17|few|TRBV24-1|TRBD2
CATSDFGLAGGDNEQFF
TGTGCCACCAGTGATTTCGGACTAGCGGGAGGGGACAATGAGCAGTTCTTC
>TRBJ2-7|14|-|TRBV14|-
CASSQDAWGYEQYF
TGTGCCAGCAGCCAAGATGCGTGGGGGTACGAGCAGTACTTC
>TRBJ2-1|12|many|TRBV29-1|TRBD2
CSVSGLAGEQFF
TGCAGCGTTTCTGGACTAGCTGGTGAGCAGTTCTTC
>TRBJ1-5|16|-|TRBV19|-
CASSIGAGPKNQPQHF
TGTGCCAGTAGTATAGGCGCAGGGCCGAAGAATCAGCCCCAGCATTTT
>TRBJ2-5|15|-|TRBV6-1|-
CASSAPQQVIGTQYF
TGTGCCAGCAGTGCCCCCCAACAGGTTATAGGGACCCAGTACTTC
>TRBJ1-2|13|-|TRBV28|TRBD1
CASSSNRGDGYTF
TGTGCCAGCAGTTCTAACAGGGGAGATGGCTACACCTTC
>TRBJ2-3|19|many|TRBV7-8|-
CASSALGRLTVDPADTQYF
TGTGCCAGCAGCGCCTTGGGAAGACTAACCGTCGATCCGGCGGATACGCAGTATTTT
>TRBJ2-7|15|-|TRBV2|-
CASSDETLISYEQYF
TGTGCCAGCAGTGACGAGACCCTCATCTCCTACGAGCAGTACTTC
>TRBJ2-7|15|few|TRBV15|-
CATSRDPPTTYEQYF
TGTGCCACCAGCAGAGACCCACCCACAACCTACGAGCAGTACTTC
>TRBJ2-3|13|-|TRBV5-1|-
CVSSPLGTDTQYF
TGCGTCAGCAGCCCGCTAGGCACAGATACGCAGTATTTT
>TRBJ2-1|17|many|TRBV4-2|-
CASSQDSRGPSYNEQFF
TGTGCCAGCAGCCAAGATTCGCGGGGGCCCTCCTACAATGAGCAGTTCTTC
>TRBJ2-7|16|many|TRBV4-2|-
CASSQEIGSGSFEQYF
TGTGCCAGCAGCCAAGAGATAGGGAGCGGTTCTTTCGAGCAGTACTTC
>TRBJ1-2|14|many|TRBV7-2|TRBD1
CASSPTGANYGYTF
TGTGCCAGCAGCCCTACAGGGGCAAACTATGGCTACACCTTC